This TCR beta chain was documented in a study of T-cell memory formation after mild COVID-19. Overall study: The two donors had largely donor-specific TCR clusters.

Each CDR3 protein gets one entry after TCRdb re-called the 5' RACE reads with MiXCR. The sample lists hundreds of thousands of distinct CDR3 sequences, 15% to 20% occurring once. Study results and caveats: Some clones that responded turned up in pre-infection memory, which suggests that cross-reactive memory joined in.

Between the trimmed V and J ends, which lost 0 bases and 7 bases, there was a span of 13 bases. Germline V gene lookup returns CDR1 SNHLY and CDR2 FYNNEI. The CDR3 extends over 14 amino acids. This clonotype has more than one count but fewer than ten. The antigen is not known. Material: PBMCs or a T cell subset sorted from them (not recorded which). V usage is TRBV2 and J usage is TRBJ2-7, with D possibly being TRBD1 or TRBD2 (6 bases each). This clonotype originated in a man between 18 and 35 years old who had mild COVID-19 (a few samples of this study predate the infection). Cell type and time point are not known. The CDR3 region has the DNA TGTGCCAGCAGTGAAGCGTGGGGGGCGGCTGAGCAGTACTTC. It yields the protein CASSEAWGAAEQYF.